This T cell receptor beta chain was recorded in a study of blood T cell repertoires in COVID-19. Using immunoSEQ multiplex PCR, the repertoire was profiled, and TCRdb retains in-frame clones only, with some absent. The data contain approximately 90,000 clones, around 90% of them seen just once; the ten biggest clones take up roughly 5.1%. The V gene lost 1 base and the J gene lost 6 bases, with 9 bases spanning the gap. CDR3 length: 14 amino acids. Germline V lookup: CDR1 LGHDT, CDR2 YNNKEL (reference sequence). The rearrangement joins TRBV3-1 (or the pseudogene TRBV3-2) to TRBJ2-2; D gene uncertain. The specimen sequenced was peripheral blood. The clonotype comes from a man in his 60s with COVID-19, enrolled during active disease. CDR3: CASSQVTVAGELFF. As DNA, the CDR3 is TGTGCCAGCAGCCAAGTAACTGTGGCCGGGGAGCTGTTTTTT.